The 22 T cell receptor beta chains presented below share a single source sample, sequenced in a study of blood T cells in healthy people across ages. A J-beta primer mix and a sample-barcoded 5' primer were used in a second PCR of about 7 to 12 cycles. TCRdb processed the 5' RACE reads anew with MiXCR; each CDR3 protein has one entry. The top ten hold 25% to 35% of the sample, which has 730,000 or so distinct CDR3 sequences, 40% to 45% seen once. The sample comprised blood. Source of these receptors: a man older than 75 in good health.

This clonotype has a handful of counts. The rearrangement uses TRBV4-3 and TRBJ1-2; D is perhaps TRBD1 (6 bases). The CDR3 consists of 13 residues. Trimming shortened V by 4 bases and J by 8 bases, and 14 bases separated the two germline ends. Germline-derived CDR1 and CDR2 are LGHNA and YSLEER. The CDR3 DNA reads TGCGCCAGCAGCCTACAGGGTTTTCTGGGCTACACCTTC. Amino acid sequence: CASSLQGFLGYTF.

This clonotype was picked up a small number of times. V gene TRBV12-3 or TRBV12-4 combines with J gene TRBJ1-6; D not certain. The CDR3 consists of 14 residues. V lost 2 bases and J 6 bases, leaving 8 bases between the germline ends. CDR3 region: CASSLRRPNSPLHF. The CDR3 coding sequence is TGTGCCAGCAGTTTACGAAGACCTAATTCACCCCTCCACTTT.

This chain uses TRBV7-2 with TRBJ1-5; TRBD1 matches 8 bases. With 5 bases clipped from V and 5 bases from J, the junction kept 2 bases outside the gene matches. The CDR3 is 13 residues long. CDR1 and CDR2 (germline): SGHTA, FQGNSA. This CDR3 is CASSGDRHQPQHF. The CDR3 DNA is TGTGCCAGCAGCGGGGACAGGCATCAGCCCCAGCATTTT.

CDR3 sequence reads: CASSSVGGGVGTEAFF. For the CDR3, the DNA is TGTGCCAGCAGTTCGGTAGGGGGCGGGGTGGGCACTGAAGCTTTCTTT. The chain joins TRBV27 to TRBJ1-1; 7 bases map to TRBD1. CDR1 and CDR2 from the germline V gene are MNHEY and SMNVEV (reference sequence). The J segment lost 4 bases and the V segment lost 4 bases, leaving 12 bases of the junction unmatched. This CDR3 spans 16 amino acids.

This clonotype was observed many times. The chain combines TRBV27 with TRBJ1-2, with D possibly being TRBD1 (5 bases). This CDR3 is 16 amino acids long. The germline gives CDR1 MNHEY, CDR2 SMNVEV (reference sequence). The V and J ends lost 5 bases and 2 bases respectively, with 18 bases between them. CDR3 in amino acids: CASSPGGSQQNYGYTF. In nucleotides, the CDR3 is TGTGCCAGCAGTCCCGGGGGAAGCCAACAGAACTATGGCTACACCTTC.

The sample holds a few counts of this clonotype. The V and J genes are TRBV14 and TRBJ1-2; no clear D gene. The V gene lost 2 bases and the J gene lost 3 bases, with 10 bases spanning the gap. The CDR3 length is 14 residues. Germline CDR1 is SGHDN and CDR2 is FVKESK. CDR3 sequence reads: CASSQSASHYGYTF. CDR3 sequence (DNA): TGTGCCAGCAGCCAATCGGCCAGCCACTATGGCTACACCTTC.

A remark on this clonotype: This could be a read error, since a much larger clone is one nucleotide away. The chain combines TRBV5-1 with TRBJ2-7, with 9 positions matching TRBD1. The end of the DNA is better explained by TRBJ2-5, so the J call may be wrong. The CDR3 runs to 16 residues. Per the germline V gene, CDR1 is SGHRS and CDR2 is YFSETQ. The CDR3 spells CASSPRGQGPGETQYF. The CDR3 region has the DNA TGCGCCAGCAGCCCCCGGGGACAGGGTCCCGGAGAGACCCAGTACTTC.

This clonotype was observed a few times. The chain has TRBV2 and TRBJ2-7, with 7 bases identical to TRBD2. Germline lookup yields CDR1 SNHLY and CDR2 FYNNEI. V was clipped by 6 bases and J by 4 bases; unmatched bases: 12. The CDR3 runs to 15 residues. CDR3 sequence reads: CASRDRPSGLYEQYF. CDR3 bases: TGTGCCAGCAGGGATCGGCCTAGCGGTTTATACGAGCAGTACTTC.

This clonotype was recorded once. The genes are TRBV24-1 and TRBJ2-5; 7 positions match TRBD2. This CDR3 is built from 14 residues. The junction had 4 bases not matched to a gene; V was cut back by 5 bases and J by 2 bases. Germline CDR1 KGHDR, CDR2 SFDVKD. CDR3 DNA: TGTGCCACCAGTGGGTGGGGGGGGCAAGAGACCCAGTACTTC. It yields the protein CATSGWGGQETQYF.

This chain uses TRBV5-5 with TRBJ2-7; no reliable D call. The CDR3 spans 14 residues. In germline, CDR1 is SGHKS, CDR2 YYEKEE (reference sequence). Trimming took off 1 base at V and 7 bases at J, with 15 bases between the two ends. The CDR3 is CASSLLNTGNEQYF. CDR3 nucleotides: TGTGCCAGCAGCTTGCTCAACACTGGCAATGAGCAGTACTTC.

The J gene is TRBJ2-6, the V gene TRBV20-1; a weak D match, TRBD2 (6 bases). Deletions cut 5 bases from V and 3 bases from J, with 23 bases between. The CDR3 loop spans 18 amino acids. Per the germline V gene, CDR1 is DFQATT and CDR2 is SNEGSKA (reference sequence). The chain's CDR3 is CSAGPTSYPALGANVLTF. In DNA form, the CDR3 reads TGCAGTGCTGGCCCTACTAGCTACCCGGCCCTTGGGGCCAACGTCCTGACTTTC.

V gene TRBV12-3 or TRBV12-4 combines with J gene TRBJ2-3, with D perhaps matching TRBD2 (7 bases). The V end lost 3 bases, the J end lost 5 bases, and 15 bases lay between the germline ends. The CDR3 contains 15 residues. The CDR3 nucleotides are TGTGCCAGCAGTTTGGGGGGGGCTGGCGGAGATACGCAGTATTTT. It is translated as CASSLGGAGGDTQYF.

This clonotype was seen a few times. The chain uses TRBV29-1 and TRBJ2-7, with 8 nucleotides matching TRBD1. The V segment lost 5 bases and the J segment 0 bases; nucleotides outside the gene matches: 6. Per germline, CDR1 SQVTM and CDR2 ANQGSEA. The CDR3 totals 14 residues. Here the CDR3 reads CSVKSDRASYEQYF. CDR3 in DNA: TGCAGCGTTAAGTCGGACAGGGCCTCCTACGAGCAGTACTTC.

This clonotype was seen only a few times. The V and J genes are TRBV12-3 or TRBV12-4 and TRBJ2-7; perhaps TRBD1 as D (6 bases). The CDR3 sequence is 16 residues long. Trimming left V 4 bases short and J 3 bases short, with 19 bases between. In nucleotides, the CDR3 is TGTGCCAGCAGTTCCCGAACTGGCAGGGGAAACTACGAGCAGTACTTC. Its protein is CASSSRTGRGNYEQYF.

This rearrangement joins TRBV28 to TRBJ1-4, with unresolved D. Germline CDR1 and CDR2: MDHEN and SYDVKM. V lost 8 bases and J lost 0, with 7 bases in between. The CDR3 is 13 residues long. This chain's CDR3 is CASLEATNEKLFF. DNA of the CDR3: TGTGCCAGCTTGGAAGCAACTAATGAAAAACTGTTTTTT.

The chain has TRBV6-5 and TRBJ1-4; TRBD1 is a possible D gene (5 bases). The CDR3 runs to 19 residues. Germline CDR1 MNHEY, CDR2 SVGAGI. With 2 bases removed from V and 5 bases from J, the gap between germline ends came to 24 bases. CDR3 in DNA: TGTGCCAGCAGTTACCCGACAGTCCAGGGAGGCCTACCCAATGAAAAACTGTTTTTT. This encodes CASSYPTVQGGLPNEKLFF.

With respect to this clonotype: This may arise from a read error, as a much more abundant clone is one base away. The rearrangement uses TRBV29-1 and TRBJ2-3; 9 bases are a match to TRBD1. V shed 3 bases and J 5 bases; nucleotides not matched to a gene: 9. The CDR3 spans 15 residues. Germline V CDR1 and CDR2: SQVTM, ANQGSEA. The CDR3 sequence: CSVDGAGQGIDTQYF. The DNA of the CDR3 is TGCAGCGTTGACGGCGCCGGACAGGGGATAGATACGCAGTATTTT.

The chain links TRBV10-3 to TRBJ2-3, with D unclear. CDR3 length equals 12 residues. Trimming took off 4 bases at V and 6 bases at J, with 8 bases between the two ends. In germline, CDR1 is ENHRY, CDR2 SYGVKD. The CDR3 reads CAISGPRDTQYF. The CDR3 coding sequence is TGTGCCATCAGTGGTCCCCGGGATACGCAGTATTTT.

This clonotype was observed a handful of times. The chain uses TRBV20-1 and TRBJ2-1; TRBD2 matches at 12 bases. V lost 5 bases, J lost 7 bases, and 12 bases stayed unmatched. The CDR3 runs 16 residues. Germline CDR1 DFQATT, CDR2 SNEGSKA (reference sequence). CDR3 region: CSAHPSSGRAQNEQFF. CDR3 DNA sequence: TGCAGTGCTCACCCTTCTAGCGGGAGGGCCCAAAATGAGCAGTTCTTC.

The chain joins TRBV20-1 to TRBJ2-1; D gene unclear. The CDR3 loop spans 13 amino acids. The germline V and J ends were trimmed by 5 bases and 0 bases, with 8 bases remaining between them. Germline lookup yields CDR1 DFQATT and CDR2 SNEGSKA (reference sequence). CDR3 sequence reads: CSAGPSSYNEQFF. The CDR3 DNA sequence: TGCAGTGCTGGCCCAAGCTCCTACAATGAGCAGTTCTTC.

The chain recombines TRBV2 with TRBJ2-7, with unresolved D. V was cut by 8 bases and J by 3 bases, with 14 bases left in between. Germline V gene sequence: CDR1 SNHLY, CDR2 FYNNEI. The CDR3 is 13 amino acids. This chain's CDR3 is CASFRGNVYEQYF. CDR3 nucleotide sequence: TGTGCCAGCTTTCGCGGTAACGTCTACGAGCAGTACTTC. Full variable domain (rest looked up from reference TRBV2 and TRBJ2-7): EPEVTQTPSHQVTQMGQEVILRCVPISNHLYFYWYRQILGQKVEFLVSFYNNEISEKSEIFDDQFSVERPDGSNFTLKIRSTKLEDSAMYFCASFRGNVYEQYFGPGTRLTVT.

This clonotype was picked up a small number of times. This chain connects TRBV20-1 to TRBJ2-3; a weak D match, TRBD2 (5 bases). In germline, CDR1 is DFQATT, CDR2 SNEGSKA (reference sequence). The CDR3 has 15 residues. Between the trimmed V and J ends, which lost 0 bases and 1 base, there was a span of 11 bases. The CDR3 here is CSARDLARGTDTQYF. The CDR3 DNA is TGCAGTGCTAGAGATTTGGCGCGGGGCACAGATACGCAGTATTTT.